This TCR beta chain was documented in a study of T cell responses to AZD1222 COVID-19 vaccine. Study-level points and caveats: Reports indicate that nearly half of spike-specific TCRs are directed at unmutated variant regions.

The repertoire was sequenced with immunoSEQ multiplex PCR; TCRdb's copy has only in-frame clones and lacks some. The data show approximately 150,000 clones, almost 90% seen once. CDR3 size: 15 residues. Trimming cost V 9 bases and J 4 bases, with 20 bases left between them. Germline V CDR1 and CDR2: SGHVS, FNYEAQ. In the case of this clone: Its antigen is still unknown.

The source material was peripheral blood, sampled 28 days after the second AZD1222 dose. V and J are TRBV7-6 and TRBJ2-3; D may be TRBD1 (6 bases). This receptor was obtained from an adult who received the AZD1222 COVID-19 vaccine. The CDR3 DNA is TGTGCCAGTCAAAGGGGGACCTCAAACGCAGATACGCAGTATTTT. As protein: CASQRGTSNADTQYF.